These 27 T cell receptor beta chains share one sample of origin, sequenced in a study of early T cells in non-severe SARS-CoV-2 infection. TCRdb fed the 5' RACE reads into MiXCR, producing one record per CDR3 protein. The sample yields about 92,000 distinct CDR3 sequences, approximately 15% seen once. Sequenced: whole blood. These receptors originate from an adult who was a healthcare worker with PCR-confirmed SARS-CoV-2 infection or an uninfected control (not recorded which).

This clonotype was recorded at least ten times. The V call is TRBV25-1, the J call TRBJ2-2; the D is unclear. The CDR3 totals 15 residues. V gave up 0 bases and J gave up 6 bases, with 11 bases separating them. Germline lookup yields CDR1 MGHDK and CDR2 SYGVNS. CDR3 nucleotide sequence: TGTGCCAGCAGTGAATACCAGGAACAATCCGGGGAGCTGTTTTTT. This encodes CASSEYQEQSGELFF. The full variable domain, its missing parts supplied by reference TRBV25-1 and TRBJ2-2, is EADIYQTPRYLVIGTGKKITLECSQTMGHDKMYWYQQDPGMELHLIHYSYGVNSTEKGDLSSESTVSRIRTEHFPLTLESARPSHTSQYLCASSEYQEQSGELFFGEGSRLTVL.

The table lists this clonotype with a few counts. The chain has TRBV18 and TRBJ2-3, with D unresolved. The CDR3 has 17 amino acids. Trimming pared 2 bases from V and 2 bases from J, leaving 17 bases between. Germline assignment: CDR1 KGHSH and CDR2 LQKENI. CDR3 coding DNA: TGTGCCAGCTCACCAGGCACTGTTGGCTACCTCACAGATACGCAGTATTTT. Translating it yields CASSPGTVGYLTDTQYF.

This chain links TRBV12-3 or TRBV12-4 with TRBJ2-2; 9 nucleotides line up with TRBD2. CDR3 length equals 16 residues. V lost 5 bases, J lost 4 bases, and 8 bases stayed unmatched. CDR3 sequence reads: CASSPRVSGGTGELFF. CDR3 DNA sequence: TGTGCCAGCAGTCCCCGGGTTAGCGGGGGCACCGGGGAGCTGTTTTTT.

The sample holds one count of this clonotype. This chain uses TRBV28 with TRBJ2-6; weak D call: TRBD2 (6 bases). The germline V gene encodes CDR1 MDHEN and CDR2 SYDVKM. The CDR3 consists of 14 residues. The CDR3 here is CGSGGYSGANVLTF. The CDR3, as DNA: TGTGGTTCTGGAGGGTACTCTGGGGCCAACGTCCTGACTTTC. Based on the CDR3 plus reference TRBV28 and TRBJ2-6, the full variable domain is DVKVTQSSRYLVKRTGEKVFLECVQDMDHENMFWYRQDPGLGLRLIYFSYDVKMKEKGDIPEGYSVSREKKERFSLILESASTNQTSMYLCGSGGYSGANVLTFGAGSRLTVL.

A few counts support this clonotype. The V and J genes are TRBV12-3 or TRBV12-4 and TRBJ2-1, with 11 positions matching TRBD1. The ends lost 0 bases at V and 0 bases at J; junction bases unmatched: 13. The CDR3 sequence is 21 residues long. CDR3 coding DNA: TGTGCCAGCAGTTTAGCGCGAGGGACAGGGGGAGGGTTTGTCTCCTACAATGAGCAGTTCTTC. Amino acid sequence: CASSLARGTGGGFVSYNEQFF.

In its sample, this clonotype was seen a few times. The chain has TRBV7-2 and TRBJ2-1; TRBD2 agrees at 14 bases. This CDR3 is 17 amino acids long. The junction had 3 bases not matched to a gene; V was cut back by 2 bases and J by 3 bases. Per germline, CDR1 SGHTA and CDR2 FQGNSA. CDR3 loop: CASSLHGTSGGYNEQFF. The CDR3 DNA reads TGTGCCAGCAGCTTACACGGGACTAGCGGGGGCTACAATGAGCAGTTCTTC.

Only a few counts were recorded for this clonotype. The rearrangement links TRBV27 to TRBJ1-5, with D unresolved. The V end lost 6 bases, the J end lost 4 bases, and 13 bases lay between the germline ends. Germline values: CDR1 MNHEY, CDR2 SMNVEV (reference sequence). CDR3 length: 14 amino acids. CDR3 DNA: TGTGCCAGCAGGCAAAGCTCACAAAATCAGCCCCAGCATTTT. Residues: CASRQSSQNQPQHF.

This clonotype appeared a few times. The CDR3 DNA reads as TGTGCCAGCAGCTCCATTATTTCCGGGACAGGGGGCTACGAGCAGTACTTC. It specifies CASSSIISGTGGYEQYF. The chain combines TRBV7-9 with TRBJ2-7; 11 nucleotides line up with TRBD1. Germline assignment: CDR1 SEHNR and CDR2 FQNEAQ (reference sequence). J lost 3 bases, V lost 4 bases, and 11 bases had no gene match. The length of the CDR3 is 17 residues.

The chain is built from TRBV18 and TRBJ2-5; possibly TRBD2 for D (5 bases). Germline lookup yields CDR1 KGHSH and CDR2 LQKENI. Trimming cost V 3 bases and J 4 bases, with 15 bases left between them. The CDR3 covers 15 residues. Written as DNA, the CDR3 is TGTGCCAGCTCACCCCCAGGACTCCCTCGAGAGACCCAGTACTTC. As protein: CASSPPGLPRETQYF.

This clonotype was counted a few times. V usage is TRBV20-1 and J usage is TRBJ2-7, with 7 nucleotides matching TRBD1. Trimming took 2 bases from V and 4 from J; bases not matched to a gene: 8. The CDR3 length is 14 residues. Germline V lookup: CDR1 DFQATT, CDR2 SNEGSKA (reference sequence). CDR3 residues: CSARNRDSLYEQYF. The CDR3 nucleotides read TGCAGTGCTAGAAACCGGGACAGCCTTTACGAGCAGTACTTC.

J is TRBJ2-7 and V is TRBV25-1; perhaps TRBD1 as D (6 bases). V was cut by 3 bases and J by 4 bases, with 19 bases left in between. This CDR3 has 16 amino acids. Germline V lookup: CDR1 MGHDK, CDR2 SYGVNS. The CDR3 is CASSDPQGSLRYEQYF. For the CDR3, the DNA is TGTGCCAGCAGTGATCCACAGGGTTCCCTTAGGTACGAGCAGTACTTC.

The genes are TRBV4-2 and TRBJ2-7; 7 bases are shared with TRBD2. Unmatched junction bases numbered 10, after V lost 1 base and J lost 4 bases. Germline CDR1 reads LGHNA; CDR2 reads YNFKEQ. This CDR3 spans 16 amino acids. The CDR3 coding sequence is TGTGCCAGCAGCCAAGGGGGGGGGAACGGAGCTTACGAGCAGTACTTC. Translated, it gives CASSQGGGNGAYEQYF.

This rearrangement joins TRBV29-1 to TRBJ2-7, with a tentative D call TRBD2 (5 bases). Germline V lookup: CDR1 SQVTM, CDR2 ANQGSEA. The CDR3 totals 12 residues. V lost 4 bases and J 2 bases, leaving 9 bases between the germline ends. The CDR3 reads CSVVGGPYEQYF. CDR3 nucleotide sequence: TGCAGCGTTGTCGGCGGGCCCTACGAGCAGTACTTC.

This clonotype was counted only a few times. This sequence joins TRBV2 and TRBJ2-7, with D hard to call. This CDR3 comprises 13 residues. The V gene lost 3 bases and the J gene lost 2 bases, with 8 bases spanning the gap. Germline V gene lookup returns CDR1 SNHLY and CDR2 FYNNEI. The CDR3 bases are TGTGCCAGCAGTGACCCTTGGCCCTACGAGCAGTACTTC. Translated, it gives CASSDPWPYEQYF.

The chain links TRBV16 to TRBJ2-7; D unclear. Trimming removed 4 bases at V and 6 bases at J, with 10 bases between. Germline values: CDR1 KGHSY, CDR2 FQNENV. The length of the CDR3 is 12 residues. For the CDR3, the DNA is TGTGCCAGCAGCCCCTCAGGTCCCGAGCAGTACTTC. Translated, it gives CASSPSGPEQYF.

This clonotype appeared a few times. The chain couples TRBV2 to TRBJ1-1; a weak D match, TRBD1 (6 bases). Between the trimmed V and J ends, which lost 6 bases and 1 base, there was a span of 15 bases. Germline assignment: CDR1 SNHLY and CDR2 FYNNEI. This CDR3 is 15 amino acids long. This CDR3 reads CASSPRGGGNTEAFF. The CDR3 DNA follows: TGTGCCAGCAGCCCAAGAGGAGGGGGGAACACTGAAGCTTTCTTT.

This clonotype was seen more than once but under ten times. The V and J genes are TRBV6-5 and TRBJ2-7; 11 nucleotides match TRBD1. The CDR3 has 12 amino acids. Germline V gene lookup returns CDR1 MNHEY and CDR2 SVGAGI. The V gene end was trimmed by 6 bases and the J gene end by 9 bases; junction bases not matched to a gene: 4. The CDR3 nucleotides are TGTGCCAGCAGCCTGGACAGGGGGCGGCAGTACTTC. It codes for CASSLDRGRQYF.

The chain employs TRBV7-9 and TRBJ2-4; D is unresolved. The length of the CDR3 is 15 residues. The V end was cut by 4 bases, the J end by 6 bases, with 16 bases between. Per germline, CDR1 SEHNR and CDR2 FQNEAQ (reference sequence). The CDR3 spells CASSSIGQTRNIQYF. The CDR3 region has the DNA TGTGCCAGCAGCTCCATCGGGCAGACAAGAAACATTCAGTACTTC.

This clonotype was counted between two and nine times. V gene TRBV6-6 combines with J gene TRBJ2-7; 13 bases are a match to TRBD2. Germline V gene data show CDR1 as MNHNY and CDR2 as SVGAGI (reference sequence). CDR3 length equals 14 residues. Trimming at V came to 8 bases and at J to 5 bases, leaving 6 bases not matched to a gene. The DNA for the CDR3 is TGTGCCAGCGGACTAGCGGGAGAAGTCCACGAGCAGTACTTC. Its translation is CASGLAGEVHEQYF.

The V and J genes are TRBV7-9 and TRBJ1-2; perhaps TRBD1 as D (5 bases). The germline gives CDR1 SEHNR, CDR2 FQNEAQ (reference sequence). CDR3 length: 13 amino acids. V lost 5 bases to trimming and J lost 2 bases, with 9 bases between them. CDR3 region: CASSPRGNYGYTF. DNA of the CDR3: TGTGCCAGCAGCCCAAGGGGAAACTATGGCTACACCTTC.

This clonotype was seen at least ten times. The J gene is TRBJ1-4, the V gene TRBV6-1; tentative D call: TRBD1 (6 bases). The CDR3 has 16 residues. V lost 2 bases and J 4 bases, leaving 14 bases between the germline ends. Germline CDR1 is MNHNS and CDR2 is SASEGT. The CDR3 spells CASSEPTGPHNEKLFF. CDR3 in DNA: TGTGCCAGCAGTGAACCAACAGGGCCCCATAATGAAAAACTGTTTTTT.

The chain employs TRBV6-5 and TRBJ2-1; 7 bases are a match to TRBD2. Germline loops: CDR1 MNHEY, CDR2 SVGAGI. Losses at the gene ends were 3 bases for V and 8 bases for J; bases not matched to a gene: 13. The CDR3 contains 16 residues. CDR3 coding DNA: TGTGCCAGCAGTTATGGCGGGAAATCGGCGGGAGATGAGCAGTTCTTC. It codes for CASSYGGKSAGDEQFF.

This clonotype has a count of ten or more. This chain links TRBV7-9 with TRBJ2-5, with TRBD2 identical over 10 bases. Per germline, CDR1 SEHNR and CDR2 FQNEAQ (reference sequence). V was pared by 7 bases and J by 1 base, with 15 bases of the junction left unmatched. The CDR3 runs 18 residues. CDR3 DNA sequence: TGTGCCAGCACCCCCGAAGCTAGCGGGGGTATGGGCCAAGAGACCCAGTACTTC. Translating it yields CASTPEASGGMGQETQYF.

The DNA for the CDR3 is TGTGCCAGCAGTGCCCTCGGACTAGCGGAGATTTACAATGAGCAGTTCTTC. Amino acid sequence: CASSALGLAEIYNEQFF. The V and J genes are TRBV6-5 and TRBJ2-1; the match to TRBD2 covers 10 bases. J lost 4 bases, V lost 5 bases, and 11 bases had no gene match. The germline V gene has CDR1 MNHEY and CDR2 SVGAGI. The CDR3 length is 17 residues.

This clonotype has more than one count but fewer than ten. The chain has TRBV19 and TRBJ1-5, with no clear D. The length of the CDR3 is 15 residues. The V end lost 4 bases, the J end lost 8 bases, and 18 bases lay between the germline ends. The germline V gene encodes CDR1 LNHDA and CDR2 SQIVND (reference sequence). In DNA, the CDR3 is TGTGCCAGTAGTAGCGTGGCGGGTAGGTACGAGCCCCAGCATTTT. It specifies CASSSVAGRYEPQHF. Supplemented by reference TRBV19 and TRBJ1-5, the full variable domain reads DGGITQSPKYLFRKEGQNVTLSCEQNLNHDAMYWYRQDPGQGLRLIYYSQIVNDFQKGDIAEGYSVSREKKESFPLTVTSAQKNPTAFYLCASSSVAGRYEPQHFGDGTRLSIL.

This clonotype was counted only a few times. This chain uses TRBV7-2 with TRBJ1-5; D may be TRBD1 (6 bases). CDR3 length: 13 amino acids. With 1 base removed from V and 6 bases from J, the gap between germline ends came to 7 bases. Germline V gene lookup returns CDR1 SGHTA and CDR2 FQGNSA. In DNA, the CDR3 is TGTGCCAGCAGCTTAGAGGGGGGTCAGCCCCAGCATTTT. Amino acid sequence: CASSLEGGQPQHF.

This rearrangement joins TRBV29-1 to TRBJ2-3, with D hard to call. The CDR3 length is 10 residues. Trimming shortened V by 5 bases and J by 5 bases, and 5 bases separated the two germline ends. Germline values: CDR1 SQVTM, CDR2 ANQGSEA. Here the CDR3 reads CSVSGDTQYF. The CDR3 DNA reads TGCAGCGTTTCCGGAGATACGCAGTATTTT.